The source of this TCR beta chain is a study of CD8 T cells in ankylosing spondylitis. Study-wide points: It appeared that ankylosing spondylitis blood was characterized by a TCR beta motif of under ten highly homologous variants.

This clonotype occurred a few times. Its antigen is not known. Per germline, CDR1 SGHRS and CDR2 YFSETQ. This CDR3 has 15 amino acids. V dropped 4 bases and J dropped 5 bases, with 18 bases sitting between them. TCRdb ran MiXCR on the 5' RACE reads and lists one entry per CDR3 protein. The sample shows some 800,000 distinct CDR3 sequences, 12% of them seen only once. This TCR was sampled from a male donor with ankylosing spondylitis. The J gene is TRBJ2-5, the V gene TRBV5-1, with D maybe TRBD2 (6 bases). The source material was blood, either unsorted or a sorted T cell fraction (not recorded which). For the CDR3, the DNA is TGCGCCAGCAGCCCGGTAGGAAGCGGAGGGGAGACCCAGTACTTC. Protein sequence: CASSPVGSGGETQYF.